The sequence of this T cell receptor (beta chain) was determined in a study of blood T cell repertoires in COVID-19. At the level of the study: From T cells, B-cell-depleted T cells, or PBMCs came the material, which was cDNA or gDNA.

Participants, about 18 to 90 years old, spanned about two dozen US areas. Cohort 3 donors counted as recovered after two negative PCRs, clearance, or resolved symptoms. The CDR3 is 18 amino acids. Germline CDR1 and CDR2: LNHDA and SQIVND (reference sequence). V lost 0 bases and J lost 1, with 16 bases in between. As originally analysed: Cell counts per sample came from amplifying reference gene primers. The repertoire was sequenced with immunoSEQ multiplex PCR; TCRdb's copy has only in-frame clones and lacks some. V and J calls plus clone size are reproduced from that table; the DNA served to infer D and trimming. This sample yields hundreds of thousands of clones, of which around 87% are seen a single time; roughly 9.4% belongs to the top ten.

V is TRBV19 and J is TRBJ1-5; D call uncertain. The receptor was derived from a woman aged 45 to 65 who had recovered from COVID-19. Sample: PBMCs or T cells enriched from blood (not recorded which). Written as DNA, the CDR3 is TGTGCCAGTAGTATAGACTTCTCCGACATTTACAGCAATCAGCCCCAGCATTTT. Its protein product is CASSIDFSDIYSNQPQHF.